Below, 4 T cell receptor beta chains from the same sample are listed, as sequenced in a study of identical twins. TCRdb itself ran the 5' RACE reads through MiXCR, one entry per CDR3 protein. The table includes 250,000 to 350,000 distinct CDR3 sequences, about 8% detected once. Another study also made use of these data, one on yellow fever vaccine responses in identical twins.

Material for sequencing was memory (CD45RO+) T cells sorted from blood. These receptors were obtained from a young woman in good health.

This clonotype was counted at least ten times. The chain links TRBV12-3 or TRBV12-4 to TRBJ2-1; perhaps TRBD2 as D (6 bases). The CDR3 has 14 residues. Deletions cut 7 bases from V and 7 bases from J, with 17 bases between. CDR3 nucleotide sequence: TGTGCCAGCACCCCAGGACCCGGAGGGAATGAGCAGTTCTTC. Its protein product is CASTPGPGGNEQFF.

CDR3 sequence reads: CASSNPPHNEQFF. The CDR3, as DNA: TGTGCCAGTAGTAACCCCCCCCACAATGAGCAGTTCTTC. The chain carries TRBV19 and TRBJ2-1; D ambiguous. CDR1 is LNHDA, CDR2 SQIVND, per germline (reference sequence). Trimming left V 4 bases short and J 5 bases short, with 9 bases between. The CDR3 is made up of 13 amino acids.

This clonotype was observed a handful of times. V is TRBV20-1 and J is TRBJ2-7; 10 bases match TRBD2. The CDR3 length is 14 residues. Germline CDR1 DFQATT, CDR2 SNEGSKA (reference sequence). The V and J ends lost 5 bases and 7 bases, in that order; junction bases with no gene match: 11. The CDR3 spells CSAFQREGRGEQYF. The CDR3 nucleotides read TGCAGTGCTTTCCAGCGGGAGGGCCGTGGGGAGCAGTACTTC.

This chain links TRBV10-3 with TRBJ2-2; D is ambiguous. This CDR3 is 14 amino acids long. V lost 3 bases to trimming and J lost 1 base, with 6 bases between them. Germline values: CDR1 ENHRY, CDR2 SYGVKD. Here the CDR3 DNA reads TGTGCCATCAGTGAAGTGGGGAACACCGGGGAGCTGTTTTTT. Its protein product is CAISEVGNTGELFF.